These 20 T cell receptor beta chains share one sample of origin, sequenced in a study of response to subunit inactivated influenza vaccine. Each CDR3 protein is one row after TCRdb ran MiXCR on the RT-PCR reads. Here the sample spans over 650,000 distinct CDR3 sequences, less than 20% being singletons. This material consisted of PBMCs from blood, taken about 5 days after vaccination. These receptors were obtained from a man aged 50-60 years who received an inactivated influenza vaccine.

In its sample, this clonotype was seen many times. This rearrangement joins TRBV5-1 to TRBJ2-7; 12 nucleotides align to TRBD2. V was pared by 0 bases and J by 5 bases, with 6 bases of the junction left unmatched. The germline CDR1 and CDR2 sequences are SGHRS and YFSETQ. The CDR3 consists of 16 residues. For the CDR3, the DNA is TGCGCCAGCAGCTTGGTCGGACTAGCGGGGTCCGACGAGCAGTACTTC. Protein: CASSLVGLAGSDEQYF.

In its sample, this clonotype was seen once. This rearrangement joins TRBV11-2 to TRBJ2-2; 12 bases agree with TRBD2. CDR1 SGHAT and CDR2 FQNNGV come from the germline V gene. The CDR3 loop spans 18 amino acids. J lost 5 bases, V lost 5 bases, and 12 bases had no gene match. The CDR3 is CASSPGLAGRSGTGELFF. The CDR3 DNA is TGTGCCAGCAGCCCAGGACTAGCGGGGCGTTCGGGGACCGGGGAGCTGTTTTTT.

This clonotype was found many times. V is TRBV20-1 and J is TRBJ2-7; TRBD2 is a possible D gene (5 bases). Germline V gene data show CDR1 as DFQATT and CDR2 as SNEGSKA (reference sequence). There are 15 residues in the CDR3. V was clipped by 0 bases and J by 0 bases, with 12 bases between them. CDR3 in DNA: TGCAGTGCTAGAGATACGCGGGCTCCCTCCTACGAGCAGTACTTC. Translating it yields CSARDTRAPSYEQYF.

This clonotype has just a few counts. This chain joins TRBV11-2 and TRBJ2-1; possibly TRBD2 for D (5 bases). V lost 2 bases and J 10 bases, leaving 18 bases between the germline ends. The CDR3 has 15 amino acids. Looked up from germline, CDR1 is SGHAT and CDR2 is FQNNGV. The CDR3 DNA reads TGTGCCAGCAGCTTATCGGATTTGGAGGCAGCGGAGCAGTTCTTC. This codes for CASSLSDLEAAEQFF.

The chain has TRBV18 and TRBJ2-3; 7 nucleotides line up with TRBD1. The CDR3 totals 15 residues. Germline V gives CDR1 KGHSH, CDR2 LQKENI. V trimming: 4 bases; J trimming: 2 bases; junction bases outside the gene matches: 6. This CDR3 is CASSLYRGFTDTQYF. The CDR3 region has the DNA TGTGCCAGCTCACTCTACAGGGGATTCACAGATACGCAGTATTTT.

The rearrangement joins TRBV4-3 to TRBJ2-1; 7 bases map to TRBD1. V was clipped by 0 bases and J by 5 bases; unmatched bases: 7. In germline, CDR1 is LGHNA, CDR2 YSLEER. The CDR3 length is 16 residues. In nucleotides, the CDR3 is TGCGCCAGCAGCCAAGATCTATGGCAGGGGGACAATGAGCAGTTCTTC. This encodes CASSQDLWQGDNEQFF.

The gene calls are TRBV7-2 and TRBJ2-7; 9 bases match TRBD2. Germline CDR1 is SGHTA and CDR2 is FQGNSA. The length of the CDR3 is 15 residues. J lost 4 bases, V lost 1 base, and 5 bases had no gene match. Here the CDR3 DNA reads TGTGCCAGCAGCTTAGGGGCTAGCGGGGAATACGAGCAGTACTTC. Translation gives CASSLGASGEYEQYF.

This clonotype was picked up one time. This chain joins TRBV30 and TRBJ2-1, with a weak D call TRBD2 (7 bases). Germline lookup yields CDR1 GTSNPN and CDR2 SVGIG (reference sequence). The CDR3 consists of 16 residues. The ends were cut back, 4 bases at V and 1 base at J, with 17 bases in the middle. CDR3 nucleotides: TGTGCCTGGACGGGGGGCGGGAGCGGGTCCTACAATGAGCAGTTCTTC. Translated, it gives CAWTGGGSGSYNEQFF.

CDR3 in DNA: TGTGCCAGCAGCCAAGAGCGCGGGAGGGGGTCCTACGAGCAGTACTTC. It codes for CASSQERGRGSYEQYF. The chain couples TRBV3-1 to TRBJ2-7; 9 bases agree with TRBD2. Germline CDR1 and CDR2: LGHDT and YNNKEL (reference sequence). V gave up 0 bases and J gave up 1 base; unmatched junction bases: 4. CDR3 length equals 16 residues.

This chain connects TRBV9 to TRBJ2-1; D is ambiguous. Between the trimmed V and J ends, which lost 4 bases and 9 bases, there was a span of 11 bases. Germline CDR1 SGDLS, CDR2 YYNGEE. The CDR3 totals 12 residues. The CDR3 loop reads CASSYGRGEQFF. In DNA, the CDR3 is TGTGCCAGCAGCTACGGACGCGGTGAGCAGTTCTTC.

On this clonotype: Possible read error: a much larger clone is one base away. The rearrangement joins TRBV12-3 or TRBV12-4 to TRBJ2-5; 7 bases map to TRBD2. V dropped 7 bases and J dropped 3; count of bases not matched to a gene: 11. This CDR3 region has 15 residues. The CDR3 spells CASTPGGTTEETQYF. In nucleotides, the CDR3 is TGTGCCAGCACCCCGGGGGGTACAACAGAAGAGACCCAGTACTTC.

The chain employs TRBV15 and TRBJ2-2; a possible D gene is TRBD2 (5 bases). This CDR3 has 13 residues. The V gene lost 3 bases and the J gene lost 8 bases, with 10 bases spanning the gap. From germline, CDR1 is LNHNV and CDR2 YYDKDF (reference sequence). CDR3 in amino acids: CATSSPGMGELFF. In DNA form, the CDR3 reads TGTGCCACCAGCAGTCCGGGGATGGGGGAGCTGTTTTTT.

This clonotype was found a few times. The CDR3 region is CARDFDTGLGEKLFF. The CDR3 DNA sequence: TGTGCCAGAGACTTCGACACAGGGTTAGGGGAAAAACTGTTTTTT. The chain couples TRBV2 to TRBJ1-4; D may be TRBD1 (6 bases). The CDR3 consists of 15 residues. Trimming removed 9 bases at V and 8 bases at J, with 22 bases between. Germline V gives CDR1 SNHLY, CDR2 FYNNEI.

The V gene is TRBV7-6, the J gene TRBJ2-2, with TRBD2 identical over 9 bases. With V trimmed by 5 bases and J by 2 bases, 12 bases remained unmatched. Germline V gene data show CDR1 as SGHVS and CDR2 as FNYEAQ. The CDR3 spans 18 residues. The CDR3 reads CASSPGGSGGLNTGELFF. Written as DNA, the CDR3 is TGTGCCAGCAGCCCGGGAGGTAGCGGGGGCCTAAACACCGGGGAGCTGTTTTTT.

This clonotype was found many times. The V gene is TRBV5-1, the J gene TRBJ2-2; no reliable D call. V lost 4 bases, J lost 4 bases, and 11 bases lay in between. Germline CDR1 and CDR2: SGHRS and YFSETQ. The CDR3 totals 14 residues. For the CDR3, the DNA is TGCGCCAGCAGCCCCCGTTTGGCCACCGGGGAGCTGTTTTTT. Its protein is CASSPRLATGELFF.

The chain carries TRBV6-1 and TRBJ1-3; TRBD1 might be the D (6 bases). This CDR3 spans 13 amino acids. The V end was cut by 7 bases, the J end by 2 bases, with 9 bases between. Germline CDR1 and CDR2: MNHNS and SASEGT. DNA for the CDR3: TGTGCCAGCAAGGGGGGCACTGGAAACACCATATATTTT. Residues: CASKGGTGNTIYF.

This clonotype was recorded many times. The V and J genes are TRBV15 and TRBJ1-5; a possible D gene is TRBD1 (5 bases). Trimming left V 5 bases short and J 5 bases short, with 16 bases between. From germline, CDR1 is LNHNV and CDR2 YYDKDF (reference sequence). The CDR3 extends over 15 amino acids. The CDR3: CATSPAGGSHQPQHF. The CDR3 DNA reads as TGTGCCACCAGCCCTGCGGGGGGGAGTCATCAGCCCCAGCATTTT.

This sequence joins TRBV10-3 and TRBJ1-4; 7 bases line up with TRBD1. This CDR3 is built from 14 residues. Germline-derived CDR1 and CDR2 are ENHRY and SYGVKD. Trimming at V came to 3 bases and at J to 8 bases, leaving 6 bases not matched to a gene. The DNA of the CDR3 is TGTGCCATCAGTGATAACAGGGGATCCGAAAAACTGTTTTTT. Encoded protein: CAISDNRGSEKLFF.

This clonotype was seen many times. CDR3 amino acids: CASSSTGAQETQYF. Here the CDR3 DNA reads TGTGCCAGCAGTTCGACAGGGGCGCAAGAGACCCAGTACTTC. The chain joins TRBV12-3 or TRBV12-4 to TRBJ2-5; 8 bases line up with TRBD1. The CDR3 loop spans 14 amino acids. Unmatched junction bases numbered 3, after V lost 4 bases and J lost 2 bases.

The V gene is TRBV20-1, the J gene TRBJ1-5; maybe TRBD1 (6 bases). The CDR3 is made up of 16 amino acids. V was pared by 0 bases and J by 4 bases, with 16 bases between. Germline values: CDR1 DFQATT, CDR2 SNEGSKA (reference sequence). CDR3 region: CSARDFGGGKNQPQHF. The CDR3 DNA sequence: TGCAGTGCTAGAGATTTCGGGGGCGGTAAAAATCAGCCCCAGCATTTT.